This T cell receptor (beta chain) was sequenced in a study of T cell changes during pregnancy in multiple sclerosis. Sequenced by immunoSEQ multiplex PCR; TCRdb stores in-frame clones only, minus some. This sample has some 41,000 clones; approximately 91% occur once, and the top ten carry about 1.5%. The CDR3 runs 13 residues. Germline values: CDR1 MDHEN, CDR2 SYDVKM. The V end lost 5 bases, the J end lost 5 bases, and 13 bases lay between the germline ends. The sample comprised PBMCs (not recorded whether the cells were cultured). The J gene is TRBJ2-7, the V gene TRBV28, with D possibly TRBD1 on 6 matching bases. This clonotype was sampled from a female donor with multiple sclerosis, enrolled in a pregnancy study. The CDR3 loop reads CASSTPGHDEQYF. The CDR3 bases are TGTGCCAGCAGTACACCGGGACATGACGAGCAGTACTTC.